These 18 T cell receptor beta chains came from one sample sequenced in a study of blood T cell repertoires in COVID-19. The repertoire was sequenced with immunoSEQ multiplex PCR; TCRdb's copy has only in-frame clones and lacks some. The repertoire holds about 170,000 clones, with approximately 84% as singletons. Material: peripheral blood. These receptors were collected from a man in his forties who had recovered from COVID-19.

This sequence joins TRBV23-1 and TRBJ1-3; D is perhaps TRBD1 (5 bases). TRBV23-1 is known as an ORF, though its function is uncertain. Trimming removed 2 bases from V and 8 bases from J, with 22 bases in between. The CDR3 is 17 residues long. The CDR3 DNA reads TGCGCCAGCAGTCAACACCCCCCGGGGGGGGGTGAATACACCATATATTTT. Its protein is CASSQHPPGGGEYTIYF.

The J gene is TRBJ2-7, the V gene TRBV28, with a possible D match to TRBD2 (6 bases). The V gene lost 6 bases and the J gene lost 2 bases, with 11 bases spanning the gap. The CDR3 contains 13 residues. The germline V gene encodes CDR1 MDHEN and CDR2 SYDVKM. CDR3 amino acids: CASSLSGPYEQYF. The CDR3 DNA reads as TGTGCCAGCAGCCTCAGCGGGCCCTACGAGCAGTACTTC.

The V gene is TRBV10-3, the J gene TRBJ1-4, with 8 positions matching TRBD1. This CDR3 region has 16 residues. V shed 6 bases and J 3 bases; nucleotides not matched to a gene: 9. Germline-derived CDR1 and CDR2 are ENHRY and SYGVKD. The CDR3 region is CAISAFTGGPNEKLFF. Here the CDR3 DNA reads TGTGCCATCAGCGCCTTCACAGGGGGGCCTAATGAAAAACTGTTTTTT.

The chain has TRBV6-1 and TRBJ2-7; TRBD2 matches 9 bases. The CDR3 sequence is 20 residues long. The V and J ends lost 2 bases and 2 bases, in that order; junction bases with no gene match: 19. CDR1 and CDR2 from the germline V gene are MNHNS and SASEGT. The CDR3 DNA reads TGTGCCAGCAGTGAAAGGGTAGCGGGAGCATCAATGGTCGCGACCTACGAGCAGTACTTC. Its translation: CASSERVAGASMVATYEQYF.

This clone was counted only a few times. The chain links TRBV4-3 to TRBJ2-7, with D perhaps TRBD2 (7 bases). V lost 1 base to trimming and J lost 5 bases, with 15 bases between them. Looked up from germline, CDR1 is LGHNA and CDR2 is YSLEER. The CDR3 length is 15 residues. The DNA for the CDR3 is TGCGCCAGCAGCCAAGTAGGTAGGGGGGGCGACGAGCAGTACTTC. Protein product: CASSQVGRGGDEQYF.

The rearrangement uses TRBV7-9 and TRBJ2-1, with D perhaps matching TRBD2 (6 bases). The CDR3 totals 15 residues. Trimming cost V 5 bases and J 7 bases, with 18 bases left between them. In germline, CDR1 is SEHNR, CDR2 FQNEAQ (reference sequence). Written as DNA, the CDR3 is TGTGCCAGCAGCCCGGACTGGGGGGTACTTAATGAGCAGTTCTTC. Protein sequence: CASSPDWGVLNEQFF.

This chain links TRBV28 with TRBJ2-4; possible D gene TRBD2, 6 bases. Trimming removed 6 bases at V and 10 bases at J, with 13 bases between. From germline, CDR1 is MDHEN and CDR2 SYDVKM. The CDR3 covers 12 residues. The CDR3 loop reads CASRQAGNIQYF. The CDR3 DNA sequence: TGTGCCAGCAGACAGGCGGGAAATATTCAGTACTTC.

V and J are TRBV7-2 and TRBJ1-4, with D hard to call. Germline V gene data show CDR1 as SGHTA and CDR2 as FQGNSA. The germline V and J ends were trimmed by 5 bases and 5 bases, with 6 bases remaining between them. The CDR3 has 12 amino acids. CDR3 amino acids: CASSRQNEKLFF. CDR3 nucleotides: TGTGCCAGCAGCCGCCAGAATGAAAAACTGTTTTTT.

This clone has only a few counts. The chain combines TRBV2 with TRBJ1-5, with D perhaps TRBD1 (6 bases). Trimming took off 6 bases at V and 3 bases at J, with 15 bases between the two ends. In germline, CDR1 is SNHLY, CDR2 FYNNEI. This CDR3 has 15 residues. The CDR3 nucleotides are TGTGCCAGCAGAGGTACCAGGGGATCCAATCAGCCCCAGCATTTT. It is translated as CASRGTRGSNQPQHF.

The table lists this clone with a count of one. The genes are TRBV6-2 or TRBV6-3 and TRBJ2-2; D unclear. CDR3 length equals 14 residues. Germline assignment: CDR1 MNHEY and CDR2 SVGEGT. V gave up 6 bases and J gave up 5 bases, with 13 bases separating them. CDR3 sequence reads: CASSLIRGTGELFF. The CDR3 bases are TGTGCCAGCAGCCTCATAAGAGGAACCGGGGAGCTGTTTTTT.

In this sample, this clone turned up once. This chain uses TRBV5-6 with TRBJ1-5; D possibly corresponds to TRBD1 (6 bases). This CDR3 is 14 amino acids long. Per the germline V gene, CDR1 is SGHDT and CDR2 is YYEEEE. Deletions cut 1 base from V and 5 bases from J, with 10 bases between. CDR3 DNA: TGTGCCAGCAGCTTGAACAGGGAGTATCAGCCCCAGCATTTT. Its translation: CASSLNREYQPQHF.

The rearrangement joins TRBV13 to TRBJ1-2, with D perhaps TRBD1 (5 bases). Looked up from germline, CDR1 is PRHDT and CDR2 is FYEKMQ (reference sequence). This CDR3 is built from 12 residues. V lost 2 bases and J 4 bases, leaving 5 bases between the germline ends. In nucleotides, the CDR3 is TGTGCCAGCAGCTTAACAGGCTATGGCTACACCTTC. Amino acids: CASSLTGYGYTF.

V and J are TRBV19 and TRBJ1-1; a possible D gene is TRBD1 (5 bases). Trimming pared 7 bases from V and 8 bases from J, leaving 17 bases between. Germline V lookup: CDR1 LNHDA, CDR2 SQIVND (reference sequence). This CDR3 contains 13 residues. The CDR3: CASKVDRTEEAFF. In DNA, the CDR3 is TGTGCCAGTAAAGTAGACAGAACAGAGGAAGCTTTCTTT.

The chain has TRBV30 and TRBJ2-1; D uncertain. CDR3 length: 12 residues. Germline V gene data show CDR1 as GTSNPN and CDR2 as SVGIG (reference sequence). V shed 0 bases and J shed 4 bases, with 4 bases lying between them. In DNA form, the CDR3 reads TGTGCCTGGAGTGTCGTATACAATGAGCAGTTCTTC. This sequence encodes CAWSVVYNEQFF.

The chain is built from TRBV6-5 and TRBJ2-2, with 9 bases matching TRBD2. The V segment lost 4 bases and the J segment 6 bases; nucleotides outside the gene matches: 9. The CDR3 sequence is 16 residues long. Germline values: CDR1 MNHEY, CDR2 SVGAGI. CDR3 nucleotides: TGTGCCAGCAGTTCGGATAGCGGGAGAAGTGCCGGGGAGCTGTTTTTT. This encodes CASSSDSGRSAGELFF.

The CDR3 loop is CASSFYHRDSPLHF. DNA for the CDR3: TGTGCCAGCAGTTTCTACCACAGAGATTCACCCCTCCACTTT. The gene calls are TRBV27 and TRBJ1-6; D uncertain. Germline V gene lookup returns CDR1 MNHEY and CDR2 SMNVEV (reference sequence). The ends were cut back, 3 bases at V and 8 bases at J, with 11 bases in the middle. This CDR3 is 14 amino acids long.

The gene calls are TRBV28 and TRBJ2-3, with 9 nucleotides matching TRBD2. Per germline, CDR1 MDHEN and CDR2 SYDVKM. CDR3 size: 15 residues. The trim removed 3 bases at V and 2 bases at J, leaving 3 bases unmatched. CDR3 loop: CASSFRGGVTDTQYF. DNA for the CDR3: TGTGCCAGCAGTTTCCGCGGGGGGGTCACAGATACGCAGTATTTT.

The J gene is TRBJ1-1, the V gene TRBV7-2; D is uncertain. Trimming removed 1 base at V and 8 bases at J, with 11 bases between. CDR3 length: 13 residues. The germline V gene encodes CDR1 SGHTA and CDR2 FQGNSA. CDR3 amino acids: CASSLGVANEAFF. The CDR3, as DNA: TGTGCCAGCAGCTTAGGGGTAGCAAACGAAGCTTTCTTT. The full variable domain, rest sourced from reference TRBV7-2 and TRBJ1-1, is GAGVSQSPSNKVTEKGKDVELRCDPISGHTALYWYRQSLGQGLEFLIYFQGNSAPDKSGLPSDRFSAERTGGSVSTLTIQRTQQEDSAVYLCASSLGVANEAFFGQGTRLTVV.